Below are 22 T cell receptor beta chains sequenced from a single sample in a study of shared clonotypes between healthy human individuals. Sequencing used immunoSEQ multiplex PCR; TCRdb keeps in-frame clones, though not all of them. The sample has almost 750,000 clones; just under 75% are singletons. Sequenced input: memory CD4+ T cells sorted from blood. The subset here: CD45RA-negative fraction. The receptors originated from a woman aged 25-40 years in good health.

The chain is built from TRBV7-3 and TRBJ2-5; D possibly uses TRBD1 or TRBD2 (6 bases each). V was shortened by 5 bases and J by 4 bases, with 11 bases between the two germline ends. CDR1 is SGHTA, CDR2 FQGTGA, per germline. The CDR3 is made up of 13 amino acids. CDR3 residues: CASSPGAGETQYF. The CDR3 DNA follows: TGTGCCAGCAGCCCGGGGGCGGGAGAGACCCAGTACTTC.

V gene TRBV2 combines with J gene TRBJ1-2; 8 nucleotides match TRBD1. Germline V CDR1 and CDR2: SNHLY, FYNNEI. Trimming at V came to 7 bases and at J to 5 bases, leaving 9 bases not matched to a gene. CDR3 size: 14 residues. CDR3 region: CASTDQGAQYGYTF. The CDR3 coding sequence is TGTGCCAGCACCGATCAGGGGGCGCAATATGGCTACACCTTC. The whole variable domain, filled in from reference TRBV2 and TRBJ1-2, reads EPEVTQTPSHQVTQMGQEVILRCVPISNHLYFYWYRQILGQKVEFLVSFYNNEISEKSEIFDDQFSVERPDGSNFTLKIRSTKLEDSAMYFCASTDQGAQYGYTFGSGTRLTVV.

The sample holds a few counts of this clone. This sequence joins TRBV5-4 and TRBJ2-3; D tentatively reads TRBD1 or TRBD2 (6 bases each). The CDR3 is made up of 13 amino acids. The ends were cut back, 5 bases at V and 3 bases at J, with 10 bases in the middle. Germline assignment: CDR1 SGHNT and CDR2 YYREEE (reference sequence). CDR3 nucleotides: TGTGCCAGCAGACCGGGGGCAACAGATACGCAGTATTTT. The encoded protein is CASRPGATDTQYF.

CDR3 coding DNA: TGTGCCTGGAGTGTACAATCGGGGGTTGGCTACACCTTC. Protein product: CAWSVQSGVGYTF. The genes are TRBV30 and TRBJ1-2; tentative D call: TRBD1 (5 bases). Trimming left V 0 bases short and J 7 bases short, with 12 bases between. Germline V gene lookup returns CDR1 GTSNPN and CDR2 SVGIG (reference sequence). The CDR3 is 13 residues long.

This clone was recorded once. The chain joins TRBV2 to TRBJ1-2; D not resolved. Trimming removed 0 bases from V and 4 bases from J, with 12 bases in between. The CDR3 spans 15 residues. CDR1 SNHLY and CDR2 FYNNEI come from the germline V gene. The CDR3 DNA is TGTGCCAGCAGTGAAGCCGGAGGGAATAGCTATGGCTACACCTTC. Its translation is CASSEAGGNSYGYTF.

The gene calls are TRBV25-1 and TRBJ2-1; 10 bases are shared with TRBD2. CDR1 and CDR2 (germline): MGHDK, SYGVNS. The CDR3 runs 14 residues. The V and J ends lost 7 bases and 8 bases, in that order; junction bases with no gene match: 8. DNA of the CDR3: TGTGCCAGCACCCAAGCGGGAGGGCCGGATGAGCAGTTCTTC. This translates into CASTQAGGPDEQFF.

The chain has TRBV4-2 and TRBJ2-1; D may be TRBD1 (7 bases). V lost 0 bases and J lost 0, with 15 bases in between. The CDR3 extends over 18 amino acids. From germline, CDR1 is LGHNA and CDR2 YNFKEQ. CDR3 in DNA: TGTGCCAGCAGCCAAGAGGAGGGGGCTCCCAGCTCCTACAATGAGCAGTTCTTC. Protein sequence: CASSQEEGAPSSYNEQFF.

Written as DNA, the CDR3 is TGTGCCCTTGAAGGGGTTAATGAAAAACTGTTTTTT. This translates into CALEGVNEKLFF. J is TRBJ1-4 and V is TRBV30, with a tentative D call TRBD1 (5 bases). CDR3 length: 12 amino acids. The germline V gene has CDR1 GTSNPN and CDR2 SVGIG (reference sequence). V lost 8 bases, J lost 4 bases, and 11 bases lay in between.

This chain connects TRBV19 to TRBJ1-2, with 7 nucleotides matching TRBD1. Germline lookup yields CDR1 LNHDA and CDR2 SQIVND (reference sequence). The CDR3 is made up of 14 amino acids. J was trimmed by 2 bases and V by 7 bases; bases with no gene match: 7. The CDR3 reads CASTLTGSNYGYTF. CDR3 nucleotide sequence: TGTGCCAGTACTTTGACAGGGTCCAACTATGGCTACACCTTC.

In its sample, this clone was seen a few times. This rearrangement joins TRBV19 to TRBJ1-2; the D is unclear. Trimming removed 7 bases at V and 1 base at J, with 10 bases between. Germline V lookup: CDR1 LNHDA, CDR2 SQIVND (reference sequence). This CDR3 is built from 13 residues. This chain's CDR3 is CASTTQLNYGYTF. CDR3 DNA sequence: TGTGCCAGTACCACACAGCTTAACTATGGCTACACCTTC.

Notes on this clone: Additional DNA sequences in this sample encode the identical CDR3. The chain uses TRBV30 and TRBJ2-7, with D hard to call. Germline CDR1 and CDR2: GTSNPN and SVGIG (reference sequence). The CDR3 runs to 12 residues. Trimming took off 0 bases at V and 4 bases at J, with 7 bases between the two ends. CDR3: CAWSVLGYEQYF. In DNA form, the CDR3 reads TGTGCCTGGAGTGTGTTGGGATACGAGCAGTACTTC.

The CDR3 sequence is CASSEEREANNEQFF. CDR3 DNA sequence: TGTGCCAGCAGTGAAGAACGGGAGGCCAACAATGAGCAGTTCTTC. This chain uses TRBV25-1 with TRBJ2-1; 7 bases agree with TRBD2. The CDR3 runs 15 residues. J was trimmed by 5 bases and V by 2 bases; bases with no gene match: 6. From germline, CDR1 is MGHDK and CDR2 SYGVNS.

There are a few counts of this clone. The chain recombines TRBV9 with TRBJ2-5, with 9 bases matching TRBD1. Losses at the gene ends were 3 bases for V and 5 bases for J; bases not matched to a gene: 5. CDR3 length: 14 amino acids. CDR1 and CDR2 (germline): SGDLS, YYNGEE. Here the CDR3 DNA reads TGTGCCAGCAGCGCCACAGGGGGCGCGGAGACCCAGTACTTC. Protein product: CASSATGGAETQYF.

This clone was counted once. The chain couples TRBV5-4 to TRBJ2-1; TRBD2 is a possible D gene (5 bases). The CDR3 has 12 residues. Germline V gene sequence: CDR1 SGHNT, CDR2 YYREEE (reference sequence). Trimming pared 4 bases from V and 4 bases from J, leaving 6 bases between. CDR3 DNA sequence: TGTGCCAGCAGCGAGCGGTACAATGAGCAGTTCTTC. This encodes CASSERYNEQFF.

The chain carries TRBV14 and TRBJ2-1, with TRBD2 identical over 7 bases. The CDR3 spans 16 residues. The germline CDR1 and CDR2 sequences are SGHDN and FVKESK. Losses at the gene ends were 3 bases for V and 3 bases for J; bases not matched to a gene: 8. CDR3 sequence: CASSHGLGAFYNEQFF. The CDR3 nucleotides read TGTGCCAGCAGCCACGGACTAGGGGCTTTCTACAATGAGCAGTTCTTC.

J is TRBJ2-1 and V is TRBV5-6, with 7 bases that match TRBD1. V was clipped by 4 bases and J by 6 bases; unmatched bases: 10. The CDR3 spans 15 residues. Germline V gives CDR1 SGHDT, CDR2 YYEEEE. The CDR3 nucleotides are TGTGCCAGCAGCGGTCGACAGGGCCGTGGCAATGAGCAGTTCTTC. Protein product: CASSGRQGRGNEQFF.

The chain has TRBV27 and TRBJ1-2, with 7 positions matching TRBD1. The CDR3 totals 14 residues. Germline values: CDR1 MNHEY, CDR2 SMNVEV (reference sequence). Trimming at V came to 5 bases and at J to 4 bases, leaving 7 bases not matched to a gene. The CDR3 nucleotides read TGTGCCAGCAGTCCGTCACAGGGGTTCTATGGCTACACCTTC. Protein sequence: CASSPSQGFYGYTF.

J is TRBJ2-3 and V is TRBV28; a weak D match, TRBD2 (6 bases). The germline CDR1 and CDR2 sequences are MDHEN and SYDVKM. Trimming stripped 5 bases from V and 1 base from J, with 13 bases between. This CDR3 contains 15 residues. The CDR3 region is CASSPLGGGTDTQYF. CDR3 DNA sequence: TGTGCCAGCAGTCCACTAGGAGGGGGCACAGATACGCAGTATTTT.

The chain uses TRBV2 and TRBJ2-5, with D unresolved. CDR1 and CDR2 (germline): SNHLY, FYNNEI. Between the trimmed V and J ends, which lost 7 bases and 4 bases, there was a span of 13 bases. The CDR3 sequence is 13 residues long. CDR3 loop: CASMKGAPETQYF. CDR3 bases: TGTGCCAGCATGAAGGGCGCCCCAGAGACCCAGTACTTC.

CDR3 DNA sequence: TGTGCCTGGAGGACAGGGCATCAAGAGACCCAGTACTTC. It specifies CAWRTGHQETQYF. The chain links TRBV30 to TRBJ2-5; 7 nucleotides match TRBD1. The trim removed 3 bases at V and 2 bases at J, leaving 3 bases unmatched. CDR1 and CDR2 from the germline V gene are GTSNPN and SVGIG (reference sequence). This CDR3 is built from 13 residues. Together with reference TRBV30 and TRBJ2-5, the CDR3 gives the full variable domain: SQTIHQWPATLVQPVGSPLSLECTVEGTSNPNLYWYRQAAGRGLQLLFYSVGIGQISSEVPQNLSASRPQDRQFILSSKKLLLSDSGFYLCAWRTGHQETQYFGPGTRLLVL.

V is TRBV18 and J is TRBJ2-1; 8 bases match TRBD1. The CDR3 is 17 residues long. Trimming at V came to 0 bases and at J to 0 bases, leaving 4 bases not matched to a gene. Germline V gene lookup returns CDR1 KGHSH and CDR2 LQKENI. The CDR3 here is CASSPPLGQDSYNEQFF. CDR3 sequence (DNA): TGTGCCAGCTCACCACCGCTGGGACAGGACTCCTACAATGAGCAGTTCTTC.

This clone showed up just a few times. This chain connects TRBV7-9 to TRBJ2-1; 8 nucleotides match TRBD2. The trim removed 5 bases at V and 4 bases at J, leaving 7 bases unmatched. Germline CDR1 SEHNR, CDR2 FQNEAQ (reference sequence). The CDR3 is 15 amino acids. CDR3 sequence reads: CASSVRTSLYNEQFF. CDR3 nucleotides: TGTGCCAGCAGCGTCCGGACTAGCCTTTACAATGAGCAGTTCTTC.